The 7 T cell receptor beta chains below all came from one sample that was sequenced in a study of blood T cell repertoires in COVID-19. Libraries were prepared by immunoSEQ multiplex PCR; TCRdb keeps only in-frame clonotypes and omits some of them. The sample holds 110,000 or so clones, about 90% seen once. Sample: peripheral blood. The origin of the receptors is a woman aged 45-65 years with acute or convalescent COVID-19.

The J gene is TRBJ1-2, the V gene TRBV27; 7 positions match TRBD1. Germline trimming cut 6 bases from V and 1 base from J; bases unmatched to any gene: 8. The CDR3 extends over 15 amino acids. Germline-derived CDR1 and CDR2 are MNHEY and SMNVEV (reference sequence). The CDR3 DNA reads TGTGCCAGCAGCCGACGACAGGGCCTTAACTATGGCTACACCTTC. Protein: CASSRRQGLNYGYTF.

The chain is built from TRBV28 and TRBJ2-7, with D perhaps TRBD2 (6 bases). The germline gives CDR1 MDHEN, CDR2 SYDVKM. Between the trimmed V and J ends, which lost 3 bases and 3 bases, there was a span of 12 bases. The CDR3 is 14 amino acids. The DNA of the CDR3 is TGTGCCAGCAGTTTTCGGGACTTCAACTACGAGCAGTACTTC. It codes for CASSFRDFNYEQYF.

V and J are TRBV21-1 and TRBJ1-2; TRBD1, the table's D call, was not compared with the DNA. TRBV21-1 is a pseudogene segment. There are 14 residues in the CDR3. The CDR3 loop is CASKTKGADYGYTF. CDR3 coding DNA: TGTGCCAGCAAAACGAAGGGGGCAGACTATGGCTACACCTTC.

This clone was recorded a few times. The chain couples TRBV3-1 (or the pseudogene TRBV3-2) to TRBJ1-2, with D unresolved. V lost 1 base to trimming and J lost 2 bases, with 8 bases between them. The CDR3 sequence is 14 residues long. Germline CDR1 reads LGHDT; CDR2 reads YNNKEL (reference sequence). In DNA form, the CDR3 reads TGTGCCAGCAGCCAAGGCGGGCGGAACTATGGCTACACCTTC. As protein: CASSQGGRNYGYTF.

The J gene is TRBJ1-1, the V gene TRBV7-2, with D hard to call. V lost 2 bases to trimming and J lost 11 bases, with 12 bases between them. CDR3 length: 12 residues. In germline, CDR1 is SGHTA, CDR2 FQGNSA. The CDR3: CASSLRSLRAFF. CDR3 DNA: TGTGCCAGCAGCTTACGATCCCTCAGGGCTTTCTTT.

The chain links TRBV27 to TRBJ2-1, with TRBD2 matching over 13 bases. The CDR3 contains 17 residues. Germline V gene data show CDR1 as MNHEY and CDR2 as SMNVEV (reference sequence). The V and J ends lost 6 bases and 10 bases, in that order; junction bases with no gene match: 15. CDR3 nucleotides: TGTGCCAGCAGGAGGGAAAGTCGGACTAGCGGGAGCGGGGAGCAGTTCTTC. Amino acid sequence: CASRRESRTSGSGEQFF.

This chain uses TRBV3-1 (or the pseudogene TRBV3-2) with TRBJ1-6, with D perhaps TRBD1 (5 bases). V was shortened by 0 bases and J by 4 bases, with 10 bases between the two germline ends. In germline, CDR1 is LGHDT, CDR2 YNNKEL (reference sequence). This CDR3 is built from 16 residues. The CDR3 here is CASSQDQGTYNSPLHF. The CDR3 DNA follows: TGTGCCAGCAGCCAAGACCAGGGTACTTATAATTCACCCCTCCACTTT.